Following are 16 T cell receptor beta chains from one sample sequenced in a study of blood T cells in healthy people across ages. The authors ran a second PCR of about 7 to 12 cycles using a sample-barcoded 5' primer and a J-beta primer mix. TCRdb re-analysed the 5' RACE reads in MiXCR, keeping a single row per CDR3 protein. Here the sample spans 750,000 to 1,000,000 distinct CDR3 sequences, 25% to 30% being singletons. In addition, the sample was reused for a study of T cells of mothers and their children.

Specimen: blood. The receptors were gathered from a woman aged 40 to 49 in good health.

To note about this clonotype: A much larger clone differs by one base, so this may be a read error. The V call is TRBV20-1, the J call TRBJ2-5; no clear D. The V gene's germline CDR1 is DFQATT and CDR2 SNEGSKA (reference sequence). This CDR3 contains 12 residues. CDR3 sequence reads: CRATADQETQYF. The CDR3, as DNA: TGCAGGGCTACTGCGGACCAAGAGACCCAGTACTTC.

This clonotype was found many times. The CDR3 is CSVENRNYGYTF. CDR3 sequence (DNA): TGCAGCGTTGAAAACAGAAACTATGGCTACACCTTC. V usage is TRBV29-1 and J usage is TRBJ1-2, with no clear D. Germline CDR1 SQVTM, CDR2 ANQGSEA. The CDR3 contains 12 residues. V lost 2 bases and J lost 2, with 6 bases in between. The full variable domain, its missing parts supplied by reference TRBV29-1 and TRBJ1-2, is SAVISQKPSRDICQRGTSLTIQCQVDSQVTMMFWYRQQPGQSLTLIATANQGSEATYESGFVIDKFPISRPNLTFSTLTVSNMSPEDSSIYLCSVENRNYGYTFGSGTRLTVV.

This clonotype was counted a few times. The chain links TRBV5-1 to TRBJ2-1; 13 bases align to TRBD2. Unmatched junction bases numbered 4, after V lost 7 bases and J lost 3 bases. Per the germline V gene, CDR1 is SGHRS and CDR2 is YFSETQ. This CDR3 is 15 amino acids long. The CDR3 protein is CASGGTSGIYNEQFF. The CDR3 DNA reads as TGCGCCAGCGGAGGGACTAGCGGGATCTACAATGAGCAGTTCTTC.

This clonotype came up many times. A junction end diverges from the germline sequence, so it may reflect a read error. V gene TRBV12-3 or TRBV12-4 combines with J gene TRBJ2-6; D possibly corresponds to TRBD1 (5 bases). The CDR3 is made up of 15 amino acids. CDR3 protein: CASSFSNSGANVLTF. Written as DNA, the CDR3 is TGTGCCAGCAGTTTCAGTAACTCTGGGGCCAACGTCTTGACTTTC.

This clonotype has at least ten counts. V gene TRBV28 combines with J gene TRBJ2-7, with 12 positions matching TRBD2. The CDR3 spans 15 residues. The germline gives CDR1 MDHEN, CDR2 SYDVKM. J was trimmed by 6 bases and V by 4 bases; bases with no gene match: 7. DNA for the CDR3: TGTGCCAGCAGTTGGGGACTAGCGGGTTTCGGCGAGCAGTACTTC. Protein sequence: CASSWGLAGFGEQYF.

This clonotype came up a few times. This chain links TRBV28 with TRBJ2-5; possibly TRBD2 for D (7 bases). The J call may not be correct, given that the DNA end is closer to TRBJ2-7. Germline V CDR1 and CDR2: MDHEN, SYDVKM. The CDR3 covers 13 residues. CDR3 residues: CASNLGGLYEQYF. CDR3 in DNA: TGTGCCAGCAATCTCGGGGGGCTGTACGAGCAGTACTTC.

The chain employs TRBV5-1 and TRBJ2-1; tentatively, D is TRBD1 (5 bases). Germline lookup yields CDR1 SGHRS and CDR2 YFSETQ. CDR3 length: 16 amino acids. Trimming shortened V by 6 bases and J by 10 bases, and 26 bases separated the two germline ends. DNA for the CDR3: TGCGCCAGCACCCGGAGCTGGGGTGGCAGGGCGAGGGAGCAGTTCTTC. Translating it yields CASTRSWGGRAREQFF.

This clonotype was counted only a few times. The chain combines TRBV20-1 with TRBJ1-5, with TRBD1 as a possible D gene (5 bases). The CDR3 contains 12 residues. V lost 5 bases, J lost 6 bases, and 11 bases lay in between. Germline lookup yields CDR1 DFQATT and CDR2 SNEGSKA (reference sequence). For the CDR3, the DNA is TGCAGTGCTTATCAGGGAGGTCAGCCCCAGCATTTT. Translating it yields CSAYQGGQPQHF.

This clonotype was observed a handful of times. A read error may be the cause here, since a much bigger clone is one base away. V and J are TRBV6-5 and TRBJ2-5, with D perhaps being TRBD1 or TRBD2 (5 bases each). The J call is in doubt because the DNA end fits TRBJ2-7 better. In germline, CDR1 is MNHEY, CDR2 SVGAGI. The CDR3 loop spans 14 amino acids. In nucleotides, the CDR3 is TGTGCCAGAGTGTGTGACAGCGGACACTACGAGCAGTACTTC. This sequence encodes CARVCDSGHYEQYF.

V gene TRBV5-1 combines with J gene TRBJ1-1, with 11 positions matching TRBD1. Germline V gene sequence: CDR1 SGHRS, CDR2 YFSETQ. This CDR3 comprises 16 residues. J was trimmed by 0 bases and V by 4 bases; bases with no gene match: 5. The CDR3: CASSPGQGGMNTEAFF. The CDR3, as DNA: TGCGCCAGCAGCCCGGGACAGGGGGGCATGAACACTGAAGCTTTCTTT.

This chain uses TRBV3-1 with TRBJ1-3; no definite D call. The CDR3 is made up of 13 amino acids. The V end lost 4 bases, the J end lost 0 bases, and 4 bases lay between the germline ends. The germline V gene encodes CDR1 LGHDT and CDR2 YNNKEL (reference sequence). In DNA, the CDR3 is TGTGCCAGCAGCCGTGGCTCTGGAAACACCATATATTTT. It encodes CASSRGSGNTIYF.

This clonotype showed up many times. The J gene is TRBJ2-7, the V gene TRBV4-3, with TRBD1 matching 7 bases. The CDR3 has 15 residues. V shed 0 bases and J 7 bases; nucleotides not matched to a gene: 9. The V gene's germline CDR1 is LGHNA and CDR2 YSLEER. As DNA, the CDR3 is TGCGCCAGCAGCCAAGACAGGGGGTTATCTAGGGAGCAGTACTTC. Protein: CASSQDRGLSREQYF.

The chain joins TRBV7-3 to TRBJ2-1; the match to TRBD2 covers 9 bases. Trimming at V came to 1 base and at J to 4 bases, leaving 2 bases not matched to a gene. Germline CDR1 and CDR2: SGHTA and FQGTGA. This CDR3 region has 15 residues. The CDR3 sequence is CASSLMRGGYNEQFF. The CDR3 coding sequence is TGTGCCAGCAGCTTAATGCGGGGGGGGTACAATGAGCAGTTCTTC.

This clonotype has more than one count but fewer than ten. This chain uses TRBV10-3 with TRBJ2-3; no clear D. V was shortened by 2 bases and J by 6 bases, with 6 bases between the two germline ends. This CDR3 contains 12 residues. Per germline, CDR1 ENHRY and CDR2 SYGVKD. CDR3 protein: CAISEPTDTQYF. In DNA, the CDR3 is TGTGCCATCAGTGAGCCAACCGATACGCAGTATTTT.

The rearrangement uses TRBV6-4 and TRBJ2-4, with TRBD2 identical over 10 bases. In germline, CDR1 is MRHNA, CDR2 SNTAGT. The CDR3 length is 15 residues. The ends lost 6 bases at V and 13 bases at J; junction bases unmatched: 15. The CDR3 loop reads CASSPFSGGFDEQYF. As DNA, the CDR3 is TGTGCCAGCAGCCCCTTTAGCGGGGGGTTCGATGAGCAGTACTTC.

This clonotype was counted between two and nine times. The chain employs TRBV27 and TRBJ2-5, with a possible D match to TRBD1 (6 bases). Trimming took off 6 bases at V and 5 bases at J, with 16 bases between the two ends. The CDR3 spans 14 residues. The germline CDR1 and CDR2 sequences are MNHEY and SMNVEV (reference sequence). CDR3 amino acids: CASSLGQGYETQYF. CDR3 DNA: TGTGCCAGCAGCCTCGGCCAGGGGTACGAGACCCAGTACTTC.